The clone carrying this TCR beta chain came up a few times. Its antigen remains unknown. The sample has other DNA sequences that encode this CDR3 too. This sample was included in a study of cytomegalovirus exposure and HLA in healthy donors. Notes on the study in general: A later analysis associated 15,000 or so TCR beta sequences with HLA alleles at a 0.05 false discovery rate.

The CDR3 contains 17 residues. Germline values: CDR1 SGHRS, CDR2 YFSETQ. Trimming removed 0 bases at V and 5 bases at J, with 18 bases between. The PCR made use of 60 Vbeta and 13 Jbeta primers. Using immunoSEQ multiplex PCR, the repertoire was profiled, and TCRdb retains in-frame clones only, with some absent. This table holds some 86,000 clones, 75% to 85% found once. The sequence derives from a middle-aged woman in good health and CMV-seropositive. The chain uses TRBV5-1 and TRBJ2-4, with D possibly matching TRBD2 (5 bases). Sequenced material: PBMCs. The CDR3 reads CASSLGGETGGQNIQYF. In DNA, the CDR3 is TGCGCCAGCAGCTTGGGAGGAGAGACCGGAGGCCAAAACATTCAGTACTTC.